The subject of this entry is one T cell receptor (beta chain). The antigen remains unidentified. No treatment of any kind had been given to any patient before thyroid surgery. The data are from a study of metastatic and nonmetastatic thyroid tumors. Background on the study: The study looked at repertoires side by side in blood and in tumor or nodule tissue from malignant and benign thyroid patients. Study-level findings and limits: When malignant thyroid tumors were compared with benign nodules, TCR beta diversity was reportedly significantly higher in the malignant tumors. This held in both blood and tumor samples.

Original processing notes: Researchers built a distant-metastasis classifier for papillary thyroid cancer that drew on CDR3 differences across clinicopathological groups. TCRdb reprocessed the PCR reads using MiXCR. The V and J calls shown here were made by TCRdb, not taken from the authors' results. This table holds 30,000 to 45,000 clones, around 20% found once. This receptor was identified in a female donor with papillary thyroid cancer or a benign thyroid nodule (not recorded which). Some clones in this sample may be carry-over from other donors' samples. Sample: blood.

CDR3 region: CATGVPANTGELFF. Written as DNA, the CDR3 is TGTGCCACCGGCGTACCAGCTAACACCGGGGAGCTGTTTTTT. This chain links TRBV24-1 with TRBJ2-2; no clear D gene. V shed 9 bases and J shed 2 bases, with 12 bases lying between them. Germline CDR1 KGHDR, CDR2 SFDVKD. This CDR3 contains 14 residues.